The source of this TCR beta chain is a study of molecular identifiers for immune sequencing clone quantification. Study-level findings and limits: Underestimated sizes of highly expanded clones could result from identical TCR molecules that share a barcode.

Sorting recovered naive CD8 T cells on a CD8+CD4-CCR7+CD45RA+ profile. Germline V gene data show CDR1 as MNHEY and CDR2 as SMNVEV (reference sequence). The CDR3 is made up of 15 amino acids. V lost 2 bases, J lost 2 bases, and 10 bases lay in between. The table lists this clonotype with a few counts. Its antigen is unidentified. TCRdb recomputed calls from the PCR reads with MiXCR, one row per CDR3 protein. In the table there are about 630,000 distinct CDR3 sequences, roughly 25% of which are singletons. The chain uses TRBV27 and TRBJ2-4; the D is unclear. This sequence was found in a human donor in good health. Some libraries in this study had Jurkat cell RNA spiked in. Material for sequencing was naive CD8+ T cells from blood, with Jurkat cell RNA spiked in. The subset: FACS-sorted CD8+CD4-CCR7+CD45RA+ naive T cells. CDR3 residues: CASSLMPTPKNIQYF. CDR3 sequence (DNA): TGTGCCAGCAGTTTAATGCCTACACCCAAAAACATTCAGTACTTC.